This T cell receptor (beta chain) was observed in a study of T cell repertoires in cytomegalovirus infection. About the study: CMV infection plus the matching HLA type was flagged by public TCR beta signatures. General study results and limits: It was HLA-C-restricted CMV-specific TCR beta clonotypes that dominated the response ex vivo. Cumulative frequency (of public TCR beta family members) identified carriers of CMV plus the relevant HLA.

This clonotype was found a few times. Antigen: not known. Each CDR3 protein gets one entry after TCRdb re-called the reads with MiXCR. The sample consists of fewer than 200,000 distinct CDR3 sequences, about 20% of them appearing once. The specimen was PBMCs. The receptor was isolated from a human donor in good health (CMV status not recorded). Some clones in this sample may be carry-over from other donors' samples.

The CDR3 DNA is TGTGCCAGTAGTCCCCTTCTAGCGGGTTCCTACAATGAGCAGTTCTTC. Its protein is CASSPLLAGSYNEQFF. V is TRBV19 and J is TRBJ2-1; the match to TRBD2 covers 8 bases. With 5 bases clipped from V and 1 base from J, the junction kept 7 bases outside the gene matches. Looked up from germline, CDR1 is LNHDA and CDR2 is SQIVND (reference sequence). The CDR3 totals 16 residues.